Each of the 6 T cell receptor beta chains below was sequenced from the same sample in a study of blood T cell repertoires in COVID-19 (dated by TCRdb to the early 2020s). Library preparation was by the immunoSEQ multiplex PCR assay. TCRdb took this table from immuneACCESS and kept in-frame rearrangements with V and J called. Such tables lack part of the clones; where checked against another copy, unresolved V genes explain under half of the gap, and the rest is unexplained. For this sample the table gives a few hundred thousand clones, of which around 86% were detected only once. Clones ranked in the top ten supply 10% of the sample. The material sequenced was PBMCs or T cells enriched from blood (not recorded which). The source is a woman aged 18-30 years who had recovered from COVID-19.

The chain combines TRBV27 with TRBJ1-1; 7 bases align to TRBD1. V dropped 7 bases and J dropped 1; count of bases not matched to a gene: 9. The CDR3 has 15 residues. The germline CDR1 and CDR2 sequences are MNHEY and SMNVEV (reference sequence). CDR3 sequence reads: CASMDRTNRNTEAFF. Written as DNA, the CDR3 is TGTGCCAGCATGGACAGGACTAACCGGAACACTGAAGCTTTCTTT.

The rearrangement uses TRBV9 and TRBJ2-6, with 9 bases identical to TRBD2. Trimming at V came to 1 base and at J to 1 base, leaving 6 bases not matched to a gene. The CDR3 is 18 residues long. Germline V CDR1 and CDR2: SGDLS, YYNGEE. CDR3 region: CASSVPLAGFSGANVLTF. CDR3 coding DNA: TGTGCCAGCAGCGTACCCCTAGCGGGATTTTCTGGGGCCAACGTCCTGACTTTC.

This chain links TRBV10-2 with TRBJ2-1, with TRBD2 matching 8 bases. The CDR3 is 17 amino acids. With V trimmed by 5 bases and J by 3 bases, 12 bases remained unmatched. CDR1 is WSHSY and CDR2 is SAAADI in the germline V gene. The CDR3 sequence: CASSSINAGGIYNEQFF. DNA for the CDR3: TGCGCCAGCAGTTCTATAAACGCGGGAGGCATCTACAATGAGCAGTTCTTC.

The sample holds one count of this clone. This chain connects TRBV7-3 to TRBJ1-1; D unclear. The CDR3 runs 13 residues. Per germline, CDR1 SGHTA and CDR2 FQGTGA. V lost 5 bases and J 4 bases, leaving 11 bases between the germline ends. This CDR3 reads CASSEQGGTEAFF. The CDR3 nucleotides read TGTGCCAGCAGCGAGCAAGGCGGCACTGAAGCTTTCTTT.

The genes are TRBV27 and TRBJ1-5, with D tentatively TRBD1 (5 bases). The CDR3 runs 15 residues. V was shortened by 4 bases and J by 4 bases, with 14 bases between the two germline ends. Germline assignment: CDR1 MNHEY and CDR2 SMNVEV (reference sequence). For the CDR3, the DNA is TGTGCCAGCAGTTCTGGCACGCAGGGTAATCAGCCCCAGCATTTT. Translated: CASSSGTQGNQPQHF.

The chain employs TRBV6-1 and TRBJ2-7, with TRBD1 matching 10 bases. This CDR3 contains 18 residues. J was trimmed by 1 base and V by 3 bases; bases with no gene match: 12. Germline V gene sequence: CDR1 MNHNS, CDR2 SASEGT. The CDR3 loop is CASSEKDRGIRLSYEQYF. Written as DNA, the CDR3 is TGTGCCAGCAGTGAGAAGGACAGGGGGATCCGCCTTTCCTACGAGCAGTACTTC.